These 20 T cell receptor beta chains share one sample of origin, sequenced in a study of monozygotic twins with cystic fibrosis. Assay: immunoSEQ multiplex PCR; the TCRdb copy retains only in-frame clones and omits some. The sample holds more than 15,000 clones, roughly nine tenths seen once. The sample comprised blood. Every receptor here comes from a girl aged 2-10 years with cystic fibrosis.

The chain couples TRBV4-1 to TRBJ1-4; D may be TRBD1 (5 bases). The CDR3 extends over 17 amino acids. Per the germline V gene, CDR1 is MGHRA and CDR2 is YSYEKL. V gave up 0 bases and J gave up 4 bases, with 15 bases separating them. The CDR3 sequence is CASSQDDSGWGNEKLFF. CDR3 DNA: TGCGCCAGCAGCCAAGATGACAGTGGATGGGGTAATGAAAAACTGTTTTTT.

This clone has a handful of counts. The gene calls are TRBV6-1 and TRBJ2-2; D ambiguous. The germline V gene has CDR1 MNHNS and CDR2 SASEGT. This CDR3 has 13 residues. Trimming removed 8 bases at V and 4 bases at J, with 11 bases between. Written as DNA, the CDR3 is TGTGCCAGCTCGGGTCATGCCACCGGGGAGCTGTTTTTT. This encodes CASSGHATGELFF.

The V gene is TRBV15, the J gene TRBJ1-3; weak D call: TRBD1 (6 bases). The CDR3 is made up of 15 amino acids. Looked up from germline, CDR1 is LNHNV and CDR2 is YYDKDF (reference sequence). V lost 0 bases to trimming and J lost 4 bases, with 10 bases between them. The DNA for the CDR3 is TGTGCCACCAGCAGAGATCAGGGGCTAGGAAACACCATATATTTT. Residues: CATSRDQGLGNTIYF.

The chain employs TRBV25-1 and TRBJ2-3, with 7 bases lining up with TRBD2. CDR3 length: 15 amino acids. V lost 8 bases to trimming and J lost 4 bases; unmatched junction nucleotides: 12. Germline CDR1 reads MGHDK; CDR2 reads SYGVNS. The chain's CDR3 is CASGLGGGDPDTQYF. The CDR3 bases are TGTGCCAGCGGTCTGGGGGGGGGTGACCCAGATACGCAGTATTTT.

V is TRBV5-6 and J is TRBJ2-5; TRBD1 might be the D (5 bases). The CDR3 totals 13 residues. Germline V gene lookup returns CDR1 SGHDT and CDR2 YYEEEE. Deletions cut 4 bases from V and 2 bases from J, with 9 bases between. In DNA form, the CDR3 reads TGTGCCAGCAGCATTCGACAGCAAGAGACCCAGTACTTC. It codes for CASSIRQQETQYF.

The CDR3 bases are TGTGCCAGCAACAAAGGGAGCCGGGAGTTGAACACCGGGGAGCTGTTTTTT. It translates to CASNKGSRELNTGELFF. The gene calls are TRBV7-9 and TRBJ2-2, with D perhaps matching TRBD2 (6 bases). Germline V gives CDR1 SEHNR, CDR2 FQNEAQ (reference sequence). This CDR3 has 17 amino acids. V was cut by 7 bases and J by 1 base, with 19 bases left in between. Combining the CDR3 with reference TRBV7-9 and TRBJ2-2 gives the whole variable domain DTGVSQNPRHKITKRGQNVTFRCDPISEHNRLYWYRQTLGQGPEFLTYFQNEAQLEKSRLLSDRFSAERPKGSFSTLEIQRTEQGDSAMYLCASNKGSRELNTGELFFGEGSRLTVL.

The genes are TRBV28 and TRBJ1-2, with a tentative D call TRBD1 (5 bases). Germline-derived CDR1 and CDR2 are MDHEN and SYDVKM. The CDR3 consists of 14 residues. Trimming removed 4 bases from V and 4 bases from J, with 13 bases in between. Written as DNA, the CDR3 is TGTGCCAGCAGTTCGCCAGGGCGGTCCTATGGCTACACCTTC. It specifies CASSSPGRSYGYTF.

The rearrangement uses TRBV7-9 and TRBJ1-1, with 10 bases matching TRBD1. The CDR3 loop spans 16 amino acids. V was clipped by 5 bases and J by 6 bases; unmatched bases: 12. Germline assignment: CDR1 SEHNR and CDR2 FQNEAQ (reference sequence). CDR3 amino acids: CASSPRQGAMVAEAFF. As DNA, the CDR3 is TGTGCCAGCAGCCCTAGACAGGGGGCGATGGTCGCTGAAGCTTTCTTT.

Comment on this clone: At one of its ends the junction is not consistent with the germline gene, which may arise from a read error. The chain recombines TRBV5-4 with TRBJ2-7; 11 bases map to TRBD1. The CDR3 sequence is 15 residues long. Germline lookup yields CDR1 SGHNT and CDR2 YYREEE (reference sequence). CDR3 residues: CASSLDRGPIHEQYF. The CDR3 DNA is TGTGCCAGCAGTTTGGACAGGGGGCCAATCCACGAGCAGTACTTC.

The chain links TRBV11-2 to TRBJ2-7; perhaps D is TRBD1 or TRBD2 (6 bases each). The germline V and J ends were trimmed by 5 bases and 3 bases, with 14 bases remaining between them. The CDR3 covers 14 residues. From germline, CDR1 is SGHAT and CDR2 FQNNGV. CDR3 amino acids: CASSGGQGHYEQYF. The CDR3 region has the DNA TGTGCCAGCAGCGGAGGGCAGGGACACTACGAGCAGTACTTC.

The chain has TRBV6-5 and TRBJ1-2; the D gene is possibly TRBD1 (6 bases). This CDR3 is built from 13 residues. V dropped 6 bases and J dropped 8 bases, with 16 bases sitting between them. Germline V gives CDR1 MNHEY, CDR2 SVGAGI. This CDR3 reads CASRGRGQQGYTF. CDR3 nucleotides: TGTGCCAGCAGGGGTCGGGGGCAGCAGGGCTACACCTTC.

The rearrangement joins TRBV2 to TRBJ2-7, with 7 bases aligning to TRBD1. This CDR3 spans 13 amino acids. The trim removed 6 bases at V and 7 bases at J, leaving 9 bases unmatched. CDR1 SNHLY and CDR2 FYNNEI come from the germline V gene. In DNA, the CDR3 is TGTGCCAGCAGCCTTTACCGACAGGGTGAGCAGTACTTC. Translated, it gives CASSLYRQGEQYF. The whole variable domain, remainder taken from reference TRBV2 and TRBJ2-7, is EPEVTQTPSHQVTQMGQEVILRCVPISNHLYFYWYRQILGQKVEFLVSFYNNEISEKSEIFDDQFSVERPDGSNFTLKIRSTKLEDSAMYFCASSLYRQGEQYFGPGTRLTVT.

This clone came up once. The chain employs TRBV2 and TRBJ2-3; TRBD2 aligns across 12 bases. CDR3 length: 16 amino acids. Unmatched junction bases numbered 6, after V lost 4 bases and J lost 4 bases. In germline, CDR1 is SNHLY, CDR2 FYNNEI. The CDR3 DNA sequence: TGTGCCAGCAGTGTTGCTCTAGCGGGGGGGTCAGATACGCAGTATTTT. Translated, it gives CASSVALAGGSDTQYF.

V gene TRBV6-1 combines with J gene TRBJ1-6; no clear D. Germline values: CDR1 MNHNS, CDR2 SASEGT. This CDR3 comprises 15 residues. Trimming cost V 0 bases and J 7 bases, with 10 bases left between them. CDR3: CASSEAAGTNSPLHF. CDR3 DNA: TGTGCCAGCAGTGAAGCTGCGGGAACAAATTCACCCCTCCACTTT.

Only one count was recorded for this clone. The V and J genes are TRBV30 and TRBJ1-6, with D tentatively TRBD1 (6 bases). Germline assignment: CDR1 GTSNPN and CDR2 SVGIG (reference sequence). Trimming took 5 bases from V and 10 from J, leaving 30 bases between them. The CDR3 loop spans 18 amino acids. This chain's CDR3 is CAWAPGHVRRGENSPLHF. CDR3 sequence (DNA): TGTGCCTGGGCACCGGGACACGTTCGAAGAGGGGAGAACTCACCCCTCCACTTT.

The chain employs TRBV2 and TRBJ2-2; a weak D match, TRBD2 (6 bases). The length of the CDR3 is 14 residues. Germline CDR1 is SNHLY and CDR2 is FYNNEI. The ends were cut back, 5 bases at V and 2 bases at J, with 9 bases in the middle. The DNA of the CDR3 is TGTGCCAGCAGTCGGGACTTCAACACCGGGGAGCTGTTTTTT. It yields the protein CASSRDFNTGELFF.

The chain combines TRBV19 with TRBJ2-1, with no clear D. Germline V gives CDR1 LNHDA, CDR2 SQIVND (reference sequence). This CDR3 region has 14 residues. The V and J ends lost 3 bases and 3 bases respectively, with 9 bases between them. CDR3 in DNA: TGTGCCAGTAGTATCTGGCAGTTCTACAATGAGCAGTTCTTC. This sequence encodes CASSIWQFYNEQFF.

This clone has only one observation. The rearrangement joins TRBV27 to TRBJ2-7, with no clear D. The CDR3 consists of 12 residues. With 0 bases removed from V and 7 bases from J, the gap between germline ends came to 7 bases. CDR1 and CDR2 from the germline V gene are MNHEY and SMNVEV (reference sequence). The CDR3 here is CASSLSQGEQYF. In DNA form, the CDR3 reads TGTGCCAGCAGTTTATCCCAAGGGGAGCAGTACTTC.

This rearrangement joins TRBV11-2 to TRBJ2-7; 9 bases fit TRBD1. The CDR3 sequence is 14 residues long. J was trimmed by 5 bases and V by 3 bases; bases with no gene match: 5. The V gene's germline CDR1 is SGHAT and CDR2 FQNNGV. The CDR3 region is CASSFTGGADEQYF. In DNA form, the CDR3 reads TGTGCCAGCAGCTTCACAGGGGGCGCGGACGAGCAGTACTTC.

This chain connects TRBV18 to TRBJ1-1; TRBD1 agrees at 11 bases. The CDR3 runs 17 residues. With V trimmed by 3 bases and J by 1 base, 7 bases remained unmatched. CDR1 KGHSH and CDR2 LQKENI come from the germline V gene. The CDR3 loop is CASSPLDGQGANTEAFF. The CDR3, as DNA: TGTGCCAGCTCACCCCTAGACGGACAGGGGGCGAACACTGAAGCTTTCTTT.